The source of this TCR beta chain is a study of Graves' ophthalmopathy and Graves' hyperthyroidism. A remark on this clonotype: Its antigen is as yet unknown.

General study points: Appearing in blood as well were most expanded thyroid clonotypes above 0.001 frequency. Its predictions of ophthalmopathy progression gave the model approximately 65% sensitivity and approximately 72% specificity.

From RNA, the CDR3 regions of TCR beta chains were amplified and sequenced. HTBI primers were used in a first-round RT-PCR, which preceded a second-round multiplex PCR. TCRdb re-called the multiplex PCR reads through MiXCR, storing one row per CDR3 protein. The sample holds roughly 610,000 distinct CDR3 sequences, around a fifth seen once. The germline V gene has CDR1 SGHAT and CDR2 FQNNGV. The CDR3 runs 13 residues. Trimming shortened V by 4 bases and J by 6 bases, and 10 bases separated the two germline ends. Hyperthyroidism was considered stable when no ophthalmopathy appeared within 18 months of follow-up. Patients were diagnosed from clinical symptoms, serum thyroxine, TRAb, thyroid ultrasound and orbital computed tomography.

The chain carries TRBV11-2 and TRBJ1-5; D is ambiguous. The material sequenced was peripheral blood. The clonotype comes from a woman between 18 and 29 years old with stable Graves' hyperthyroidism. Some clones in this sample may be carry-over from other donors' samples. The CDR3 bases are TGTGCCAGCAGCTCCTACTCTGGTCAGCCCCAGCATTTT. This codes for CASSSYSGQPQHF.